Below are 23 T cell receptor beta chains sequenced from a single sample in a study of cytomegalovirus exposure and HLA in healthy donors. A multiplex PCR was run with 60 Vbeta primers and 13 Jbeta primers. Only in-frame clones appear in the TCRdb table, and some are missing; sequencing was by immunoSEQ multiplex PCR. The table lists roughly 120,000 clones, approximately 68% of them singletons. Material for sequencing was PBMCs. The receptors stem from a young man in good health and CMV-seropositive.

The V call is TRBV29-1, the J call TRBJ2-5, with 9 bases identical to TRBD1. The CDR3 runs 13 residues. In germline, CDR1 is SQVTM, CDR2 ANQGSEA. V trimming: 4 bases; J trimming: 11 bases; junction bases outside the gene matches: 11. CDR3 nucleotides: TGCAGCGTTGGGACAGGGGACTCTTTAGAGCAGTACTTC. Its protein is CSVGTGDSLEQYF. Filled out from reference TRBV29-1 and TRBJ2-5, the complete variable domain reads SAVISQKPSRDICQRGTSLTIQCQVDSQVTMMFWYRQQPGQSLTLIATANQGSEATYESGFVIDKFPISRPNLTFSTLTVSNMSPEDSSIYLCSVGTGDSLEQYFGPGTRLLVL.

This chain joins TRBV7-2 and TRBJ2-1, with a weak D call TRBD1 (6 bases). The CDR3 length is 13 residues. Germline CDR1 and CDR2: SGHTA and FQGNSA. V lost 2 bases and J 10 bases, leaving 12 bases between the germline ends. CDR3 in amino acids: CASSLKQGTEQFF. DNA of the CDR3: TGTGCCAGCAGCTTAAAACAGGGAACCGAGCAGTTCTTC.

The chain has TRBV15 and TRBJ2-7; D is possibly TRBD2 (5 bases). Germline assignment: CDR1 LNHNV and CDR2 YYDKDF (reference sequence). The CDR3 runs 12 residues. With 6 bases removed from V and 3 bases from J, the gap between germline ends came to 9 bases. CDR3 sequence reads: CATSRELYEQYF. In nucleotides, the CDR3 is TGTGCCACCAGTAGGGAGCTCTACGAGCAGTACTTC.

CDR3 region: CSAKSTNEQFF. DNA for the CDR3: TGCAGCGCGAAAAGCACCAATGAGCAGTTCTTC. The rearrangement links TRBV29-1 to TRBJ2-1; D gene ambiguous. V was cut by 7 bases and J by 6 bases, with 10 bases left in between. CDR1 is SQVTM, CDR2 ANQGSEA, per germline. This CDR3 comprises 11 residues.

Only one count was recorded for this clone. This chain connects TRBV28 to TRBJ1-3, with D maybe TRBD1 (5 bases). Germline V gene sequence: CDR1 MDHEN, CDR2 SYDVKM. Deletions cut 3 bases from V and 0 bases from J, with 9 bases between. This CDR3 is 15 amino acids long. Here the CDR3 DNA reads TGTGCCAGCAGTTTGGCGGGGGACTCTGGAAACACCATATATTTT. Translated: CASSLAGDSGNTIYF.

The chain links TRBV18 to TRBJ2-5; 7 bases line up with TRBD1. The CDR3 is made up of 15 amino acids. J was trimmed by 5 bases and V by 0 bases; bases with no gene match: 6. Germline values: CDR1 KGHSH, CDR2 LQKENI. CDR3 in DNA: TGTGCCAGCTCACCACCGGGACAGCAACGGGAGACCCAGTACTTC. It yields the protein CASSPPGQQRETQYF.

The chain recombines TRBV5-8 with TRBJ2-1; D is undetermined. The CDR3 runs 15 residues. Germline CDR1 is SGHTS and CDR2 is YDEGEE. The ends were cut back, 0 bases at V and 0 bases at J, with 7 bases in the middle. The CDR3 spells CASSLAGSSYNEQFF. The CDR3 DNA sequence: TGTGCCAGCAGCTTGGCAGGTAGCTCCTACAATGAGCAGTTCTTC.

On this clone itself: Sequence at one end of the junction differs from germline and may be a read error. The chain links TRBV2 to TRBJ1-2; weak D call: TRBD1 (5 bases). Germline V CDR1 and CDR2: SNHLY, FYNNEI. The CDR3 contains 13 residues. This chain's CDR3 is CAGSDLQGDGYTF. For the CDR3, the DNA is TGTGCCGGCAGTGACTTGCAGGGTGATGGCTACACCTTC.

In its sample, this clone was seen a few times. The chain couples TRBV4-2 to TRBJ1-1; D is uncertain. The CDR3 extends over 15 amino acids. Germline V lookup: CDR1 LGHNA, CDR2 YNFKEQ. With 4 bases removed from V and 4 bases from J, the gap between germline ends came to 16 bases. DNA of the CDR3: TGTGCCAGCAGCCCCCCACAGAGTAGGATCACTGAAGCTTTCTTT. This translates into CASSPPQSRITEAFF.

The genes are TRBV4-2 and TRBJ2-7; 10 nucleotides agree with TRBD1. This CDR3 region has 16 residues. CDR1 is LGHNA and CDR2 is YNFKEQ in the germline V gene. V trimming: 0 bases; J trimming: 1 base; junction bases outside the gene matches: 3. In nucleotides, the CDR3 is TGTGCCAGCAGCCAAGAAGACAGGGGGCGATCCTACGAGCAGTACTTC. Translation gives CASSQEDRGRSYEQYF.

The V and J genes are TRBV7-6 and TRBJ2-6; D is possibly TRBD2 (6 bases). From germline, CDR1 is SGHVS and CDR2 FNYEAQ. The CDR3 length is 17 residues. Between the trimmed V and J ends, which lost 0 bases and 0 bases, there was a span of 9 bases. As DNA, the CDR3 is TGTGCCAGCAGCTTAGCGGAGGGGAACTCTGGGGCCAACGTCCTGACTTTC. This codes for CASSLAEGNSGANVLTF.

There are a few counts of this clone. Other DNA sequences in the same sample also yield this CDR3. The chain combines TRBV6-1 with TRBJ2-1; 7 bases match TRBD2. Germline lookup yields CDR1 MNHNS and CDR2 SASEGT. V gave up 4 bases and J gave up 2 bases; unmatched junction bases: 11. The CDR3 runs 17 residues. This CDR3 is CASSGRAGVFPYNEQFF. Written as DNA, the CDR3 is TGTGCCAGCAGTGGTAGGGCGGGAGTCTTCCCCTACAATGAGCAGTTCTTC.

The chain has TRBV6-4 and TRBJ2-1, with 12 bases lining up with TRBD2. The CDR3 extends over 15 amino acids. The germline V gene encodes CDR1 MRHNA and CDR2 SNTAGT. V gave up 5 bases and J gave up 6 bases; unmatched junction bases: 5. CDR3 nucleotide sequence: TGTGCCAGCAGTAGACTAGCGGGAGACGGCAATGAGCAGTTCTTC. Amino acids: CASSRLAGDGNEQFF.

V usage is TRBV5-1 and J usage is TRBJ2-1, with D perhaps matching TRBD2 (6 bases). This CDR3 has 14 residues. Deletions cut 5 bases from V and 9 bases from J, with 18 bases between. Germline V gene sequence: CDR1 SGHRS, CDR2 YFSETQ. CDR3 region: CASSELAGEGEQFF. The CDR3, as DNA: TGCGCCAGCAGTGAACTAGCAGGAGAAGGTGAGCAGTTCTTC.

The chain uses TRBV7-2 and TRBJ1-5, with a tentative D call TRBD1 (6 bases). The CDR3 is 15 residues long. Germline CDR1 is SGHTA and CDR2 is FQGNSA. V dropped 1 base and J dropped 3 bases, with 10 bases sitting between them. CDR3 DNA sequence: TGTGCCAGCAGCTTAGACTCAGGGGACAATCAGCCCCAGCATTTT. Translating gives CASSLDSGDNQPQHF.

This clone was seen a handful of times. This rearrangement joins TRBV19 to TRBJ1-5; 10 nucleotides match TRBD1. From germline, CDR1 is LNHDA and CDR2 SQIVND (reference sequence). Losses at the gene ends were 5 bases for V and 5 bases for J; bases not matched to a gene: 3. The CDR3 extends over 14 amino acids. CDR3 bases: TGTGCCAGTAGTGGACAGGGGGACGATCAGCCCCAGCATTTT. This translates into CASSGQGDDQPQHF.

This chain connects TRBV12-5 to TRBJ2-5; D remains unclear. Germline V lookup: CDR1 LGHNT, CDR2 FRNRAP. V gave up 0 bases and J gave up 9 bases, with 11 bases separating them. The CDR3 sequence is 13 residues long. CDR3 residues: CASGLVNSGAQYF. In nucleotides, the CDR3 is TGTGCTAGTGGTTTGGTAAATTCCGGTGCCCAGTACTTC.

This CDR3 reads CSVDRDSGGEQFF. The DNA of the CDR3 is TGCAGCGTTGATCGGGACTCCGGGGGGGAGCAGTTCTTC. This chain joins TRBV29-1 and TRBJ2-1; 7 bases map to TRBD2. CDR3 length equals 13 residues. Germline CDR1 and CDR2: SQVTM and ANQGSEA. V dropped 3 bases and J dropped 10; count of bases not matched to a gene: 9.

This clone was seen a handful of times. The rearrangement joins TRBV7-9 to TRBJ1-1; D uncertain. The CDR3 has 13 residues. Germline CDR1 is SEHNR and CDR2 is FQNEAQ (reference sequence). The V end was cut by 1 base, the J end by 5 bases, with 8 bases between. The CDR3 here is CASSLVISTEAFF. CDR3 DNA: TGTGCCAGCAGCTTAGTGATTAGTACTGAAGCTTTCTTT.

V usage is TRBV18 and J usage is TRBJ2-2; a possible D gene is TRBD2 (6 bases). The CDR3 is 16 amino acids. Per the germline V gene, CDR1 is KGHSH and CDR2 is LQKENI. Trimming left V 2 bases short and J 4 bases short, with 14 bases between. The DNA for the CDR3 is TGTGCCAGCTCACCAAATTCACTAGCCGTCACCGGGGAGCTGTTTTTT. This codes for CASSPNSLAVTGELFF. Full variable domain (rest looked up from reference TRBV18 and TRBJ2-2): NAGVMQNPRHLVRRRGQEARLRCSPMKGHSHVYWYRQLPEEGLKFMVYLQKENIIDESGMPKERFSAEFPKEGPSILRIQQVVRGDSAAYFCASSPNSLAVTGELFFGEGSRLTVL.

The chain couples TRBV4-3 to TRBJ1-2; no definite D call. The V gene's germline CDR1 is LGHNA and CDR2 YSLEER. The CDR3 runs to 14 residues. The ends were cut back, 4 bases at V and 5 bases at J, with 14 bases in the middle. The CDR3 here is CASSPKQFTYGYTF. The CDR3 nucleotides are TGCGCCAGCAGCCCGAAACAGTTTACATATGGCTACACCTTC.

The chain has TRBV28 and TRBJ2-3; 10 bases are shared with TRBD2. This CDR3 has 15 amino acids. V lost 4 bases and J lost 7; bases outside the gene matches: 8. Germline CDR1 reads MDHEN; CDR2 reads SYDVKM. CDR3 amino acids: CASSSLAGVSNTQYF. The CDR3 nucleotides are TGTGCCAGCAGTTCCCTAGCGGGAGTATCGAATACGCAGTATTTT.

V is TRBV6-6 and J is TRBJ2-3; a possible D gene is TRBD1 (6 bases). CDR1 and CDR2 from the germline V gene are MNHNY and SVGAGI (reference sequence). CDR3 length equals 16 residues. Trimming took 2 bases from V and 3 from J, leaving 15 bases between them. The CDR3 reads CASSYTRDMTTDTQYF. CDR3 nucleotide sequence: TGTGCCAGCAGTTACACTCGGGACATGACGACAGATACGCAGTATTTT.